The rows below give T cell receptor beta chains drawn from one sample of a study of T cell responses to AZD1222 COVID-19 vaccine. Method: immunoSEQ multiplex PCR; TCRdb's copy keeps in-frame clones and lacks some. This table holds over 110,000 clones, about 93% found once. The input for sequencing was peripheral blood, taken on day 0 of AZD1222 vaccination. These receptors all come from an adult in good health. The CDR3 runs from the conserved cysteine through the conserved F or W. D genes are given only for firm matches. A clone size is listed for some rows: how often the clone was seen (once, few, many), or a class if it is expanded.

J gene: TRBJ2-7; clone size: NA; V gene: TRBV7-8; D gene: TRBD1; CDR3 DNA: TGTGCCAGCAGCTTAGGGGACAGGGTCCACGAGCAGTACTTC; CDR3 protein: CASSLGDRVHEQYF
J gene: TRBJ1-2; clone size: NA; V gene: TRBV7-9; D gene: TRBD1; CDR3 DNA: TGTGCCAGCAGCCGTAACCACGACAGGGGAGGCTACACCTTC; CDR3 protein: CASSRNHDRGGYTF
J gene: TRBJ1-3; clone size: NA; V gene: TRBV3-1/TRBV3-2; D gene: NA; CDR3 DNA: TGTGCCAGCAGCCAAGCGCCCGGGGATGGAAACACCATATATTTT; CDR3 protein: CASSQAPGDGNTIYF
J gene: TRBJ2-5; clone size: NA; V gene: TRBV4-2; D gene: TRBD1; CDR3 DNA: TGTGCCAGCAGCCAAGCCCCCCTGACAGGGGCGACAAAGACCCAGTACTTC; CDR3 protein: CASSQAPLTGATKTQYF
J gene: TRBJ2-7; clone size: NA; V gene: TRBV10-3; D gene: NA; CDR3 DNA: TGTGCCATCAGGCCGGACACCGCCTACGAGCAGTACTTC; CDR3 protein: CAIRPDTAYEQYF
J gene: TRBJ2-7; clone size: NA; V gene: TRBV6-2/TRBV6-3; D gene: NA; CDR3 DNA: TGTGCCAGCAGTCGCGACAGGTCCTACGAGCAGTACTTC; CDR3 protein: CASSRDRSYEQYF
J gene: TRBJ1-5; clone size: NA; V gene: TRBV5-8; D gene: NA; CDR3 DNA: TGTGCCAGCAGCTTGGAATTTTGGGGTACAGACAATCAGCCCCAGCATTTT; CDR3 protein: CASSLEFWGTDNQPQHF
J gene: TRBJ1-4; clone size: NA; V gene: TRBV10-3; D gene: NA; CDR3 DNA: TGTGCCATCAGTGAGGGTACAACTAATGAAAAACTGTTTTTT; CDR3 protein: CAISEGTTNEKLFF
J gene: TRBJ1-5; clone size: NA; V gene: TRBV30; D gene: NA; CDR3 DNA: TGTGCCTGGAGTCTAGGGGGGAATCAGCCCCAGCATTTT; CDR3 protein: CAWSLGGNQPQHF
J gene: TRBJ2-7; clone size: once; V gene: TRBV4-1; D gene: TRBD1; CDR3 DNA: TGCGCCAGCAGCCAAACACAGGGGTCGTCCTACGAGCAGTACTTC; CDR3 protein: CASSQTQGSSYEQYF
J gene: TRBJ1-6; clone size: NA; V gene: TRBV18; D gene: NA; CDR3 DNA: TGTGCCAGCTCACCATCATCGGGTCAGAATAATTCACCCCTCCACTTT; CDR3 protein: CASSPSSGQNNSPLHF
J gene: TRBJ2-7; clone size: once; V gene: TRBV6-6; D gene: TRBD2; CDR3 DNA: TGTGCCAGCAGAACAACCGTGGGGGGGGAGCAGTACTTC; CDR3 protein: CASRTTVGGEQYF
J gene: TRBJ2-3; clone size: NA; V gene: TRBV10-1; D gene: NA; CDR3 DNA: TGCGCCAGCAGTGAGGCGGAAAGAGGGGACGGGACAGATACGCAGTATTTT; CDR3 protein: CASSEAERGDGTDTQYF
J gene: TRBJ2-1; clone size: NA; V gene: TRBV29-1; D gene: NA; CDR3 DNA: TGCAGCGTAGCGGGTGGATCCTACAATGAGCAGTTCTTC; CDR3 protein: CSVAGGSYNEQFF
J gene: TRBJ1-1; clone size: NA; V gene: TRBV4-3; D gene: TRBD1; CDR3 DNA: TGCGCCAGCAGCCATAGGACAGGTCCGAACACTGAAGCTTTCTTT; CDR3 protein: CASSHRTGPNTEAFF
J gene: TRBJ2-7; clone size: once; V gene: TRBV4-3; D gene: NA; CDR3 DNA: TGCGCCAGCAGCCAAACCGGGACCCCCTACGAGCAGTACTTC; CDR3 protein: CASSQTGTPYEQYF
J gene: TRBJ1-1; clone size: NA; V gene: TRBV6-1; D gene: NA; CDR3 DNA: TGTGCCAGCAGTGAACTGGCAGGGACTCAAGCTTTCTTT; CDR3 protein: CASSELAGTQAFF
J gene: TRBJ1-6; clone size: NA; V gene: TRBV2; D gene: NA; CDR3 DNA: TGTGCCAGCAGTTTTGTCTCAAACCCCACCTATAATTCACCCCTCCACTTT; CDR3 protein: CASSFVSNPTYNSPLHF
J gene: TRBJ1-1; clone size: NA; V gene: TRBV7-2; D gene: NA; CDR3 DNA: TGTGCCAGCAGCATCGGGCCTTATATGAACACTGAAGCTTTCTTT; CDR3 protein: CASSIGPYMNTEAFF
J gene: TRBJ2-5; clone size: NA; V gene: TRBV19; D gene: NA; CDR3 DNA: TGTGCCAGTAGTGTCGGCCTGAGCCAAGAGACCCAGTACTTC; CDR3 protein: CASSVGLSQETQYF
J gene: TRBJ1-1; clone size: NA; V gene: TRBV11-2; D gene: NA; CDR3 DNA: TGTGCCAGCAGCCCAAGGCCAGGGGCGAACACTGAAGCTTTCTTT; CDR3 protein: CASSPRPGANTEAFF
J gene: TRBJ1-5; clone size: NA; V gene: TRBV28; D gene: NA; CDR3 DNA: TGTGCCAGCAGTTTTAACAGCCGGAACAATCAGCCCCAGCATTTT; CDR3 protein: CASSFNSRNNQPQHF
J gene: TRBJ2-7; clone size: few; V gene: TRBV11-3; D gene: TRBD1; CDR3 DNA: TGTGCCAGCAGCGGCTCGGACAGGGGGCATGGGTACGAGCAGTACTTC; CDR3 protein: CASSGSDRGHGYEQYF
J gene: TRBJ1-2; clone size: many; V gene: TRBV6-5; D gene: NA; CDR3 DNA: TGTGCCAGCAGTCCACAGGGAGCTAACTATGGCTACACCTTC; CDR3 protein: CASSPQGANYGYTF
J gene: TRBJ2-1; clone size: NA; V gene: TRBV12-3/TRBV12-4; D gene: NA; CDR3 DNA: TGTGCCAGCAGTCTTGGGACTGAGCAGTTCTTC; CDR3 protein: CASSLGTEQFF
J gene: TRBJ2-2; clone size: NA; V gene: TRBV2; D gene: NA; CDR3 DNA: TGTGCCAGCAGTGGGGTCTCGAACACCGGGGAGCTGTTTTTT; CDR3 protein: CASSGVSNTGELFF
J gene: TRBJ1-1; clone size: NA; V gene: TRBV6-5; D gene: NA; CDR3 DNA: TGTGCCAGCAGTTACGTGGGGTATAACACTGAAGCTTTCTTT; CDR3 protein: CASSYVGYNTEAFF
J gene: TRBJ2-7; clone size: once; V gene: TRBV10-3; D gene: TRBD2; CDR3 DNA: TGTGCCATCAGTGATGTTGCGGGAGAATACGAGCAGTACTTC; CDR3 protein: CAISDVAGEYEQYF
J gene: TRBJ1-2; clone size: NA; V gene: TRBV10-3; D gene: NA; CDR3 DNA: TGTGCCATCAGTGAGTCGGGACTAAACTATGGCTACACCTTC; CDR3 protein: CAISESGLNYGYTF
J gene: TRBJ2-1; clone size: NA; V gene: TRBV20-1; D gene: NA; CDR3 DNA: TGCAGTGCTAGCCGTGGCGATGAGCAGTTCTTC; CDR3 protein: CSASRGDEQFF
J gene: TRBJ2-7; clone size: once; V gene: TRBV27; D gene: NA; CDR3 DNA: TGTGCCAGCAGTCCACAAGACGACAGCTTTCCCTACGAGCAGTACTTC; CDR3 protein: CASSPQDDSFPYEQYF
J gene: TRBJ2-7; clone size: NA; V gene: TRBV11-2; D gene: NA; CDR3 DNA: TGTGCCAGCAGCTCCCAGGGTAAGACCGAGCAGTACTTC; CDR3 protein: CASSSQGKTEQYF
J gene: TRBJ1-1; clone size: NA; V gene: TRBV5-1; D gene: NA; CDR3 DNA: TGCGCCAGCAGCTTGATGGGCAACACTGAAGCTTTCTTT; CDR3 protein: CASSLMGNTEAFF
J gene: TRBJ2-7; clone size: NA; V gene: TRBV5-1; D gene: NA; CDR3 DNA: TGCGCCAGCAGATGGGGGCCCAGCTCCTACGAGCAGTACTTC; CDR3 protein: CASRWGPSSYEQYF
J gene: TRBJ2-3; clone size: NA; V gene: TRBV11-2; D gene: NA; CDR3 DNA: TGTGCCAGCAGCTTGTACAGGGCGGCCTTCACAGATACGCAGTATTTT; CDR3 protein: CASSLYRAAFTDTQYF
J gene: TRBJ2-1; clone size: NA; V gene: TRBV13; D gene: NA; CDR3 DNA: TGTGCCAGCAGCTCCCAGGGTTTCTACAATGAGCAGTTCTTC; CDR3 protein: CASSSQGFYNEQFF
J gene: TRBJ1-1; clone size: NA; V gene: TRBV19; D gene: NA; CDR3 DNA: TGTGCCAGTACCGATAGTTGGAACACTGAAGCTTTCTTT; CDR3 protein: CASTDSWNTEAFF
J gene: TRBJ2-7; clone size: NA; V gene: TRBV29-1; D gene: NA; CDR3 DNA: TGCAGCGTTGTTAGGGGCGAGCAGTACTTC; CDR3 protein: CSVVRGEQYF
J gene: TRBJ2-1; clone size: NA; V gene: TRBV5-1; D gene: TRBD2; CDR3 DNA: TGCGCCAGCAGAGAACTAGCGTACAATGAGCAGTTCTTC; CDR3 protein: CASRELAYNEQFF
J gene: TRBJ1-3; clone size: NA; V gene: TRBV18; D gene: NA; CDR3 DNA: TGTGCCAGCTCACCATTCCAGCCCGACACTCACTCTGGAAACACCATATATTTT; CDR3 protein: CASSPFQPDTHSGNTIYF
J gene: TRBJ2-3; clone size: NA; V gene: TRBV14; D gene: NA; CDR3 DNA: TGTGCCAGCAGCCAAATCCACGGTTCAGATACGCAGTATTTT; CDR3 protein: CASSQIHGSDTQYF
J gene: TRBJ2-1; clone size: NA; V gene: TRBV3-1/TRBV3-2; D gene: TRBD1; CDR3 DNA: TGTGCCAGCAGCCAATGGCTCAGGACAGGGGAGAATGAGCAGTTCTTC; CDR3 protein: CASSQWLRTGENEQFF
J gene: TRBJ2-3; clone size: NA; V gene: TRBV11-2; D gene: NA; CDR3 DNA: TGTGCCAGCAGCTTAGATATACAGGGTAGGGGCAACACAGATACGCAGTATTTT; CDR3 protein: CASSLDIQGRGNTDTQYF
J gene: TRBJ1-2; clone size: NA; V gene: TRBV2; D gene: NA; CDR3 DNA: TGTGCCAGCGGGGACATCAGGGACTATGGCTACACCTTC; CDR3 protein: CASGDIRDYGYTF
J gene: TRBJ2-2; clone size: NA; V gene: TRBV11-3; D gene: NA; CDR3 DNA: TGTGCCAGCAGCTTTAGCACAGTGACCGGGGAGCTGTTTTTT; CDR3 protein: CASSFSTVTGELFF
J gene: TRBJ2-3; clone size: NA; V gene: TRBV3-1/TRBV3-2; D gene: NA; CDR3 DNA: TGTGCCAGCAGCCAAGCTCTGTACACAGATACGCAGTATTTT; CDR3 protein: CASSQALYTDTQYF
J gene: TRBJ1-1; clone size: NA; V gene: TRBV30; D gene: NA; CDR3 DNA: TGTGCCTGGTCAGGGTTGGGTGAAGCTTTCTTT; CDR3 protein: CAWSGLGEAFF
J gene: TRBJ1-1; clone size: NA; V gene: TRBV5-1; D gene: NA; CDR3 DNA: TGCGCCAGCACCCCTGGGAGGGTTAACACTGAAGCTTTCTTT; CDR3 protein: CASTPGRVNTEAFF
J gene: TRBJ2-7; clone size: NA; V gene: TRBV5-4; D gene: NA; CDR3 DNA: TGTGCCAGCAGCTTGGGGGCCAGCACCTACGAGCAGTACTTC; CDR3 protein: CASSLGASTYEQYF
J gene: TRBJ2-3; clone size: NA; V gene: TRBV2; D gene: NA; CDR3 DNA: TGTGCCAGCAGTAGGACGGGAAGCACAGATACGCAGTATTTT; CDR3 protein: CASSRTGSTDTQYF
J gene: TRBJ1-5; clone size: NA; V gene: TRBV7-9; D gene: NA; CDR3 DNA: TGTGCCAGCAGCTTGTCAGGGTATCAGCCCCAGCATTTT; CDR3 protein: CASSLSGYQPQHF
J gene: TRBJ1-3; clone size: once; V gene: TRBV16; D gene: NA; CDR3 DNA: TGTGCCAGCAGCCGGGGTCGGTCCTCTGGAAACACCATATATTTT; CDR3 protein: CASSRGRSSGNTIYF
J gene: TRBJ1-2; clone size: NA; V gene: TRBV5-4; D gene: NA; CDR3 DNA: TGTGCCAGCAACTTAGGGGGGAACTATGGCTACACCTTC; CDR3 protein: CASNLGGNYGYTF
J gene: TRBJ2-7; clone size: NA; V gene: TRBV5-4; D gene: TRBD1; CDR3 DNA: TGTGCCAGCAGCTTGGATGCCAGGGGGCGAAGTTCGGCCTACGAGCAGTACTTC; CDR3 protein: CASSLDARGRSSAYEQYF
J gene: TRBJ1-2; clone size: NA; V gene: TRBV10-3; D gene: NA; CDR3 DNA: TGTGCCATCAGTGAGGGGGGAAGGAGTGGCTACACCTTC; CDR3 protein: CAISEGGRSGYTF
J gene: TRBJ2-2; clone size: NA; V gene: TRBV30; D gene: NA; CDR3 DNA: TGTGCCTGGAGTGTCCAGGGAAAATTGACCGGGGAGCTGTTTTTT; CDR3 protein: CAWSVQGKLTGELFF
J gene: TRBJ2-3; clone size: NA; V gene: TRBV27; D gene: NA; CDR3 DNA: TGTGCCAGCAGTGCCCGACTCCGGGGGGCCGATACGCAGTATTTT; CDR3 protein: CASSARLRGADTQYF
J gene: TRBJ1-3; clone size: NA; V gene: TRBV19; D gene: TRBD1; CDR3 DNA: TGTGCCAGTAGTCAGGGGGCTGGAAACACCATATATTTT; CDR3 protein: CASSQGAGNTIYF
J gene: TRBJ1-1; clone size: NA; V gene: TRBV27; D gene: NA; CDR3 DNA: TGTGCCAGCAGTCCCCGAGCTAGAAATAACACTGAAGCTTTCTTT; CDR3 protein: CASSPRARNNTEAFF